This entry lists 22 T cell receptor beta chains sequenced from one sample in a study of human T cells and chemical hapten exposure. TCRdb ran MiXCR on the RACE reads and lists one entry per CDR3 protein. The sample carries more than 95,000 distinct CDR3 sequences, around 10% recorded once. Time point in this sample: patch test 1, 2 weeks after DPC sensitization. Treatment indicated: therapeutic diphenylcyclopropenone sensitization with weekly scalp DPC. Specimen: whole blood, collected in connection with sensitization to the hapten diphenylcyclopropenone (DPC). The receptors originated from a woman aged 45-59 years with alopecia areata. Some clones in this sample may be carry-over from other donors' samples.

This clonotype was seen at least ten times. CDR3 DNA sequence: TGTGCCAGCACCCTAGGGGACACTGAAGCTTTCTTT. Translated, it gives CASTLGDTEAFF. V is TRBV28 and J is TRBJ1-1; D possibly corresponds to TRBD1 (5 bases). V was cut by 7 bases and J by 3 bases, with 9 bases left in between. CDR1 is MDHEN, CDR2 SYDVKM, per germline. The CDR3 loop spans 12 amino acids.

This clonotype was seen repeatedly, ten times or more. The chain uses TRBV7-9 and TRBJ1-6, with D unresolved. Germline V gives CDR1 SEHNR, CDR2 FQNEAQ (reference sequence). The CDR3 consists of 12 residues. V gave up 3 bases and J gave up 6 bases, with 3 bases separating them. The CDR3 DNA sequence: TGTGCCAGCAGCTTGGGTAATTCACCCCTCCACTTT. Its protein product is CASSLGNSPLHF.

In its sample, this clonotype was seen a few times. The rearrangement uses TRBV3-1 and TRBJ2-2, with D maybe TRBD2 (6 bases). There are 16 residues in the CDR3. V lost 1 base to trimming and J lost 1 base, with 10 bases between them. CDR1 is LGHDT, CDR2 YNNKEL, per germline (reference sequence). The CDR3 region is CASSQGYGRNTGELFF. The CDR3 DNA reads TGTGCCAGCAGCCAAGGATACGGGAGGAACACCGGGGAGCTGTTTTTT.

This clonotype was observed a handful of times. The chain has TRBV6-1 and TRBJ1-1; TRBD1 is a possible D gene (5 bases). Germline CDR1 and CDR2: MNHNS and SASEGT. V shed 1 base and J shed 6 bases, with 6 bases lying between them. The CDR3 covers 12 residues. The CDR3: CASSEGGAEAFF. CDR3 nucleotides: TGTGCCAGCAGTGAAGGGGGGGCTGAAGCTTTCTTT.

The CDR3 spells CASYDRDAKAFF. The CDR3 region has the DNA TGTGCCAGCTACGACAGGGACGCTAAAGCTTTCTTT. The chain is built from TRBV9 and TRBJ1-1; 7 nucleotides match TRBD1. Germline CDR1 is SGDLS and CDR2 is YYNGEE. The CDR3 contains 12 residues. The trim removed 7 bases at V and 9 bases at J, leaving 9 bases unmatched. Full variable domain (rest looked up from reference TRBV9 and TRBJ1-1): DSGVTQTPKHLITATGQRVTLRCSPRSGDLSVYWYQQSLDQGLQFLIQYYNGEERAKGNILERFSAQQFPDLHSELNLSSLELGDSALYFCASYDRDAKAFFGQGTRLTVV.

The table lists this clonotype with many counts. V is TRBV4-3 and J is TRBJ2-5; D unclear. This CDR3 has 14 amino acids. Per the germline V gene, CDR1 is LGHNA and CDR2 is YSLEER. V was trimmed by 0 bases and J by 2 bases, leaving 7 bases between them. CDR3 nucleotides: TGCGCCAGCAGCCAAGAAAAGGGACAAGAGACCCAGTACTTC. Residues: CASSQEKGQETQYF.

The chain links TRBV29-1 to TRBJ2-5, with 9 bases matching TRBD1. The J segment lost 4 bases and the V segment lost 6 bases, leaving 3 bases of the junction unmatched. CDR1 and CDR2 from the germline V gene are SQVTM and ANQGSEA. This CDR3 is 12 amino acids long. The CDR3 DNA follows: TGCAGCGTGGGACAGGGATCAGAGACCCAGTACTTC. Protein: CSVGQGSETQYF.

V usage is TRBV20-1 and J usage is TRBJ1-1; 7 bases agree with TRBD1. The junction had 2 bases not matched to a gene; V was cut back by 5 bases and J by 2 bases. The CDR3 spans 12 residues. CDR1 is DFQATT and CDR2 is SNEGSKA in the germline V gene (reference sequence). The CDR3 region is CSAWDRNTEAFF. The CDR3 DNA sequence: TGCAGTGCTTGGGACAGAAACACTGAAGCTTTCTTT.

The chain employs TRBV7-2 and TRBJ2-1, with 14 bases that match TRBD2. The trim removed 5 bases at V and 7 bases at J, leaving 7 bases unmatched. Germline V gene lookup returns CDR1 SGHTA and CDR2 FQGNSA. The CDR3 totals 16 residues. CDR3 coding DNA: TGTGCCAGCAGCCCTCGGACTAGCGGGGGGTGGAATGAGCAGTTCTTC. Its protein product is CASSPRTSGGWNEQFF.

V gene TRBV29-1 combines with J gene TRBJ1-2; tentative D call: TRBD1 (6 bases). From germline, CDR1 is SQVTM and CDR2 ANQGSEA. Between the trimmed V and J ends, which lost 7 bases and 4 bases, there was a span of 19 bases. This CDR3 contains 14 residues. The CDR3 is CSAMGIRGPYGYTF. In nucleotides, the CDR3 is TGCAGCGCAATGGGCATCAGGGGTCCCTATGGCTACACCTTC.

The table lists this clonotype with a few counts. The gene calls are TRBV29-1 and TRBJ2-7; D not certain. V was shortened by 5 bases and J by 6 bases, with 20 bases between the two germline ends. Per the germline V gene, CDR1 is SQVTM and CDR2 is ANQGSEA. CDR3 size: 14 residues. The CDR3 region is CSVRHGPSAAEQYF. The CDR3 nucleotides are TGCAGCGTTCGCCACGGCCCCTCGGCAGCCGAGCAGTACTTC.

This clonotype was counted between two and nine times. The chain has TRBV6-5 and TRBJ2-5; a possible D gene is TRBD2 (5 bases). Germline CDR1 and CDR2: MNHEY and SVGAGI. The CDR3 extends over 13 amino acids. The germline V and J ends were trimmed by 6 bases and 3 bases, with 11 bases remaining between them. CDR3 bases: TGTGCCAGCAGGGACTGGAAAGAAGAGACCCAGTACTTC. Translating it yields CASRDWKEETQYF.

This chain uses TRBV20-1 with TRBJ2-7, with 10 positions matching TRBD1. This CDR3 comprises 15 residues. In germline, CDR1 is DFQATT, CDR2 SNEGSKA (reference sequence). V lost 1 base and J lost 2; bases outside the gene matches: 5. This chain's CDR3 is CSARGGTGATYEQYF. DNA of the CDR3: TGCAGTGCTAGAGGCGGGACAGGGGCGACCTACGAGCAGTACTTC.

This clonotype was found many times. This chain uses TRBV4-2 with TRBJ2-1; 9 bases fit TRBD2. The CDR3 consists of 15 residues. V lost 4 bases, J lost 5 bases, and 6 bases stayed unmatched. From germline, CDR1 is LGHNA and CDR2 YNFKEQ. In DNA, the CDR3 is TGTGCCAGCAGCCCTAGCGGGACAACCAACAATGAGCAGTTCTTC. Protein product: CASSPSGTTNNEQFF.

This clonotype was found a few times. This chain connects TRBV29-1 to TRBJ2-6; possible D gene TRBD2, 6 bases. The CDR3 consists of 13 residues. Looked up from germline, CDR1 is SQVTM and CDR2 is ANQGSEA. V gave up 7 bases and J gave up 3 bases, with 10 bases separating them. The chain's CDR3 is CSAGGYGANVLTF. The CDR3 DNA is TGCAGCGCCGGGGGATATGGGGCCAACGTCCTGACTTTC.

The chain uses TRBV20-1 and TRBJ2-5; 10 bases are a match to TRBD2. Germline V gene data show CDR1 as DFQATT and CDR2 as SNEGSKA (reference sequence). V lost 3 bases to trimming and J lost 4 bases; unmatched junction nucleotides: 5. This CDR3 spans 14 amino acids. In DNA, the CDR3 is TGCAGTGCTAGTCAACGACTAGCGGGAGAGACCCAGTACTTC. Translating gives CSASQRLAGETQYF.

The chain uses TRBV2 and TRBJ2-7; 9 nucleotides match TRBD1. This CDR3 contains 17 residues. Germline V gives CDR1 SNHLY, CDR2 FYNNEI. The junction had 19 bases not matched to a gene; V was cut back by 4 bases and J by 9 bases. CDR3 coding DNA: TGTGCCAGCAGTGCCGGGACAGGGAACGTATTAAGATGGGGGCAGTACTTC. Its translation: CASSAGTGNVLRWGQYF.

The chain joins TRBV29-1 to TRBJ2-3; D possibly corresponds to TRBD2 (5 bases). The germline CDR1 and CDR2 sequences are SQVTM and ANQGSEA. V lost 0 bases and J lost 5, with 15 bases in between. The CDR3 spans 15 residues. CDR3 DNA sequence: TGCAGCGTTGAAGATCCGGCGGGCTCCCAAGATACGCAGTATTTT. This codes for CSVEDPAGSQDTQYF.

The chain is built from TRBV12-3 or TRBV12-4 and TRBJ1-1, with TRBD1 matching 7 bases. This CDR3 is 16 amino acids long. With V trimmed by 2 bases and J by 4 bases, 10 bases remained unmatched. CDR3 residues: CASSLLRGPLGTEAFF. CDR3 nucleotides: TGTGCCAGCAGTTTATTGAGGGGGCCTTTGGGCACTGAAGCTTTCTTT.

The V gene is TRBV11-2, the J gene TRBJ2-3; no clear D. CDR1 is SGHAT and CDR2 is FQNNGV in the germline V gene. V was shortened by 1 base and J by 3 bases, with 14 bases between the two germline ends. The CDR3 loop spans 16 amino acids. CDR3 region: CASSLATRTRTDTQYF. DNA for the CDR3: TGTGCCAGCAGCTTAGCTACGCGGACCCGGACAGATACGCAGTATTTT.

This rearrangement joins TRBV5-4 to TRBJ1-1; 7 bases agree with TRBD1. The CDR3 extends over 16 amino acids. J gave up 4 bases and V 4 bases, and 13 bases lay outside the gene matches. Germline CDR1 reads SGHNT; CDR2 reads YYREEE (reference sequence). CDR3: CASSLPPGRDSTEAFF. The CDR3 DNA reads TGTGCCAGCAGCCTTCCGCCGGGCCGGGACAGCACTGAAGCTTTCTTT.

This clonotype occurred a few times. The chain combines TRBV7-2 with TRBJ1-2; D is uncertain. The CDR3 consists of 13 residues. The germline V and J ends were trimmed by 4 bases and 3 bases, with 9 bases remaining between them. CDR1 and CDR2 from the germline V gene are SGHTA and FQGNSA. The CDR3 bases are TGTGCCAGCAGCTACAACCTAGACTATGGCTACACCTTC. As protein: CASSYNLDYGYTF.